Listed below are T cell receptor beta chains from one sample, sequenced in a study of monozygotic twins with inflammatory bowel disease. TCRdb re-called the 5' RACE reads; every CDR3 protein appears as one record, without DNA. This sample carries over 200,000 distinct CDR3 sequences, with 1.5% to 2% going to the ten biggest clones. The sequenced sample consisted of blood. Receptors were obtained from a human donor with ulcerative colitis or Crohn's disease, or a healthy co-twin of an affected twin (not recorded which). Each CDR3 is given with its conserved first and last residue.

j_call,v_call,cdr3_aa
TRBJ2-5,TRBV25-1,CASSEGQAAQETQYF
TRBJ1-1,TRBV27,CASSPGTGTFTEAFF
TRBJ1-1,TRBV7-9,CASRRINTEAFF
TRBJ2-7,TRBV7-2,CASSLGLAGIYYEQYF
TRBJ2-4,TRBV5-1,CASSPDPHRAAKNIQYF
TRBJ2-2,TRBV5-1,CASYRLAGRSKGTGELFF
TRBJ1-6,TRBV6-5,CASSYGQGFRSPLHF
TRBJ2-1,TRBV20-1,CSARVPFSREQFF
TRBJ2-3,TRBV4-2,CASSQVGSTDTQYF
TRBJ2-1,TRBV5-1,CASSRKTEYNEQFF
TRBJ1-1,TRBV18,CASSTVRLNTEAFF
TRBJ2-5,TRBV3-1,CATKAGKETQYF
TRBJ1-2,TRBV20-1,CSARDAGDQGGYTF
TRBJ1-1,TRBV20-1,CSARERQKGEAFF
TRBJ1-1,TRBV29-1,CSVEGQSTEAFF
TRBJ2-1,TRBV5-6,CASSHPWTSGIYNEQFF
TRBJ1-5,TRBV2,CASSEKGQGGNQPQHF
TRBJ1-1,TRBV5-1,CASRPTGRTEAFF
TRBJ2-3,TRBV18,CASSRQGSGTDTQYF
TRBJ1-1,TRBV9,CASSSQGAKNTEAFF
TRBJ1-1,TRBV5-1,CASSPWEGLTEAFF
TRBJ2-3,TRBV7-2,CASSARGQGRDTQYF
TRBJ2-3,TRBV7-3,CASSAPGTDTQYF
TRBJ1-5,TRBV15,CATSRLDARTNQPQHF
TRBJ2-3,TRBV10-2,CASRIRGGQATSTDTQYF
TRBJ1-2,TRBV25-1,CASSEQSNYGYTF
TRBJ1-2,TRBV11-2,CASSLSLQYGYTF
TRBJ2-7,TRBV6-6,CASTGGGTYEQYF
TRBJ2-2,TRBV15,CATSRARVVTGELFF
TRBJ2-1,TRBV5-1,CASSLVVDYEQFF
TRBJ1-6,TRBV10-3,CAISESNGASPLHF
TRBJ2-1,TRBV4-2,CASSQDRSIGTVNNEQFF
TRBJ2-7,TRBV29-1,CSVADRGLGEQYF
TRBJ1-4,TRBV20-1,CSARQQPLPNEKLFF
TRBJ1-6,TRBV5-1,CASSPGQGDQSPLHF
TRBJ1-5,TRBV7-2,CASSLAKGQPQHF
TRBJ2-3,TRBV19,CATTSAISTDTQYF
TRBJ1-4,TRBV12-3/TRBV12-4,CASSSGATNEKLFF
TRBJ2-7,TRBV2,CASRLGQGNTYEQYF
TRBJ2-5,TRBV18,CASSRSTGVGETQYF
TRBJ1-1,TRBV20-1,CSAAKGTNTEAFF
TRBJ1-5,TRBV27,CASSFLDQPQHF
TRBJ2-7,TRBV5-1,CASTAGGSYEQYF
TRBJ1-5,TRBV12-3/TRBV12-4,CASSRLQGGPQHF
TRBJ2-7,TRBV4-1,CASSQVLRDNPYEQYF
TRBJ2-7,TRBV5-1,CASSRGTGTYEQYF
TRBJ1-2,TRBV12-3/TRBV12-4,CASSLRGQTYGYTF